The 25 T cell receptor beta chains listed next were all sequenced from one sample in a study of early T cells in non-severe SARS-CoV-2 infection. TCRdb independently ran MiXCR on the 5' RACE reads; one entry per CDR3 protein. The top ten hold 3.5% to 4% of the sample, which has about 110,000 distinct CDR3 sequences, over 9.5% seen once. The sample here was whole blood, taken at baseline. The receptors were gathered from an adult who was a healthcare worker with PCR-confirmed SARS-CoV-2 infection or an uninfected control (not recorded which).

The rearrangement joins TRBV30 to TRBJ1-1; D is undetermined. CDR1 is GTSNPN and CDR2 is SVGIG in the germline V gene (reference sequence). CDR3 length equals 13 residues. Trimming stripped 2 bases from V and 4 bases from J, with 11 bases between. CDR3 protein: CAWSRNVGTEAFF. The CDR3 DNA reads TGTGCCTGGAGTCGGAATGTGGGCACTGAAGCTTTCTTT.

This clonotype was observed a few times. The gene calls are TRBV5-1 and TRBJ2-1; no firm D call. The V gene's germline CDR1 is SGHRS and CDR2 YFSETQ. Deletions cut 3 bases from V and 0 bases from J, with 7 bases between. There are 14 residues in the CDR3. The DNA for the CDR3 is TGCGCCAGCAGCTCCGCTAGCTCCTACAATGAGCAGTTCTTC. Residues: CASSSASSYNEQFF.

This clonotype was seen more than once but under ten times. The rearrangement uses TRBV7-2 and TRBJ2-3, with 7 bases matching TRBD2. Trimming took 6 bases from V and 7 from J; bases not matched to a gene: 10. CDR3 size: 14 residues. Germline V gives CDR1 SGHTA, CDR2 FQGNSA. CDR3 nucleotide sequence: TGTGCCAGCAGACTTCTGGAACTAGCGAATACGCAGTATTTT. As protein: CASRLLELANTQYF.

Only a few counts were recorded for this clonotype. The chain uses TRBV5-3 and TRBJ2-7, with D unresolved. TRBV5-3 is assigned to the ORF class and has an uncertain function. Trimming removed 0 bases from V and 1 base from J, with 8 bases in between. This CDR3 has 14 amino acids. DNA for the CDR3: TGTGCCAGAAGCTTGGTCCCAAGATCCTACGAGCAGTACTTC. Translating it yields CARSLVPRSYEQYF.

The table lists this clonotype with a few counts. V and J are TRBV20-1 and TRBJ1-1; no clear D gene. Trimming stripped 3 bases from V and 1 base from J, with 18 bases between. Germline V gene sequence: CDR1 DFQATT, CDR2 SNEGSKA (reference sequence). The CDR3 loop spans 16 amino acids. As DNA, the CDR3 is TGCAGTGCTAGTGGAAGCGGAGTTTGGACGAACACTGAAGCTTTCTTT. Its translation: CSASGSGVWTNTEAFF.

This clonotype was counted many times. The chain uses TRBV11-2 and TRBJ1-1; D is unresolved. V was cut by 4 bases and J by 12 bases, with 12 bases left in between. Looked up from germline, CDR1 is SGHAT and CDR2 is FQNNGV. The CDR3 covers 11 residues. CDR3 bases: TGTGCCAGCAGCTCCCCGGGTATCCCTTTCTTT. Translation: CASSSPGIPFF.

The rearrangement joins TRBV7-2 to TRBJ2-3, with D uncertain. Deletions cut 0 bases from V and 0 bases from J, with 7 bases between. Per germline, CDR1 SGHTA and CDR2 FQGNSA. This CDR3 spans 15 amino acids. The CDR3 loop is CASSLAVLSTDTQYF. In DNA, the CDR3 is TGTGCCAGCAGCTTAGCGGTCCTCAGCACAGATACGCAGTATTTT.

Only a few counts were recorded for this clonotype. V and J are TRBV12-3 or TRBV12-4 and TRBJ1-5, with D perhaps TRBD1 (6 bases). Trimming pared 7 bases from V and 6 bases from J, leaving 13 bases between. The CDR3 consists of 13 residues. CDR3 sequence (DNA): TGTGCCAGCACCCCAGGGGCGGCTCAGCCCCAGCATTTT. Translating gives CASTPGAAQPQHF.

The chain carries TRBV12-5 and TRBJ2-1; no reliable D call. The CDR3 loop spans 14 amino acids. The V gene's germline CDR1 is LGHNT and CDR2 FRNRAP. The V gene lost 1 base and the J gene lost 8 bases, with 12 bases spanning the gap. In DNA, the CDR3 is TGTGCTAGTGGTTTGGGGGCTGTCTTGGATGAGCAGTTCTTC. Protein product: CASGLGAVLDEQFF.

The genes are TRBV3-1 and TRBJ1-3; the D is unclear. CDR1 is LGHDT, CDR2 YNNKEL, per germline (reference sequence). Trimming stripped 5 bases from V and 8 bases from J, with 16 bases between. There are 14 residues in the CDR3. The CDR3 nucleotides read TGTGCCAGCAGCGGACGACACGACCTGTACACCATATATTTT. Protein sequence: CASSGRHDLYTIYF. Supplemented by reference TRBV3-1 and TRBJ1-3, the full variable domain reads DTAVSQTPKYLVTQMGNDKSIKCEQNLGHDTMYWYKQDSKKFLKIMFSYNNKELIINETVPNRFSPKSPDKAHLNLHINSLELGDSAVYFCASSGRHDLYTIYFGEGSWLTVV.

This clonotype was seen a few times. V and J are TRBV12-3 or TRBV12-4 and TRBJ2-4, with D tentatively TRBD2 (5 bases). V lost 3 bases to trimming and J lost 8 bases, with 11 bases between them. This CDR3 comprises 13 residues. The CDR3 sequence: CASSFEGRDIQYF. The CDR3 DNA is TGTGCCAGCAGTTTTGAGGGTAGGGACATTCAGTACTTC.

The table lists this clonotype with many counts. V and J are TRBV5-1 and TRBJ2-1, with D possibly called TRBD1 or TRBD2 (6 bases each). V lost 2 bases to trimming and J lost 7 bases, with 10 bases between them. Germline-derived CDR1 and CDR2 are SGHRS and YFSETQ. The CDR3 has 13 amino acids. The CDR3 bases are TGCGCCAGCAGCTTTACGGGGGCGAATGAGCAGTTCTTC. Translated, it gives CASSFTGANEQFF. The whole variable domain, remainder taken from reference TRBV5-1 and TRBJ2-1, is KAGVTQTPRYLIKTRGQQVTLSCSPISGHRSVSWYQQTPGQGLQFLFEYFSETQRNKGNFPGRFSGRQFSNSRSEMNVSTLELGDSALYLCASSFTGANEQFFGPGTRLTVL.

This clonotype has just a few counts. V gene TRBV4-1 combines with J gene TRBJ2-2; 10 bases fit TRBD1. V lost 3 bases, J lost 6 bases, and 4 bases stayed unmatched. The CDR3 totals 15 residues. The germline V gene encodes CDR1 MGHRA and CDR2 YSYEKL. CDR3 in amino acids: CASSQDRGSAGELFF. The CDR3 nucleotides are TGCGCCAGCAGCCAGGACAGGGGGTCGGCCGGGGAGCTGTTTTTT.

This clonotype appeared many times. V and J are TRBV7-8 and TRBJ1-1; D gene ambiguous. CDR1 is SGHVS and CDR2 is FQNEAQ in the germline V gene. This CDR3 contains 13 residues. Trimming removed 2 bases at V and 6 bases at J, with 10 bases between. The CDR3 here is CASSLSSFPEAFF. As DNA, the CDR3 is TGTGCCAGCAGCTTAAGCTCCTTCCCTGAAGCTTTCTTT. Full variable domain (remainder filled in from reference TRBV7-8 and TRBJ1-1): GAGVSQSPRYKVAKRGQDVALRCDPISGHVSLFWYQQALGQGPEFLTYFQNEAQLDKSGLPSDRFFAERPEGSVSTLKIQRTQQEDSAVYLCASSLSSFPEAFFGQGTRLTVV.

This clonotype was seen more than once but under ten times. The CDR3 is CASTVGTESYEQYF. The CDR3 bases are TGTGCCAGCACTGTGGGGACAGAATCCTACGAGCAGTACTTC. The gene calls are TRBV2 and TRBJ2-7, with 7 bases identical to TRBD1. CDR1 and CDR2 (germline): SNHLY, FYNNEI. This CDR3 comprises 14 residues. V lost 7 bases and J lost 1; bases outside the gene matches: 7. Drawing the rest from reference TRBV2 and TRBJ2-7, the complete variable domain is EPEVTQTPSHQVTQMGQEVILRCVPISNHLYFYWYRQILGQKVEFLVSFYNNEISEKSEIFDDQFSVERPDGSNFTLKIRSTKLEDSAMYFCASTVGTESYEQYFGPGTRLTVT.

Only a few counts were recorded for this clonotype. The chain couples TRBV7-3 to TRBJ2-3, with a tentative D call TRBD1 (6 bases). The CDR3 is 14 residues long. Germline loops: CDR1 SGHTA, CDR2 FQGTGA. With 4 bases removed from V and 0 bases from J, the gap between germline ends came to 8 bases. The CDR3 here is CASSSGHSTDTQYF. As DNA, the CDR3 is TGTGCCAGCAGCTCGGGACATAGCACAGATACGCAGTATTTT.

This clonotype appeared a few times. The chain joins TRBV6-5 to TRBJ2-1; 8 bases map to TRBD1. Unmatched junction bases numbered 5, after V lost 6 bases and J lost 1 base. Germline-derived CDR1 and CDR2 are MNHEY and SVGAGI. The CDR3 covers 15 residues. In DNA form, the CDR3 reads TGTGCCAGCAGCACTGACAGGGGATCCTACAATGAGCAGTTCTTC. It specifies CASSTDRGSYNEQFF.

This clonotype was detected only a few times. The chain uses TRBV28 and TRBJ1-1; D gene ambiguous. The CDR3 runs to 12 residues. Germline V gene sequence: CDR1 MDHEN, CDR2 SYDVKM. Between the trimmed V and J ends, which lost 1 base and 4 bases, there was a span of 4 bases. CDR3 DNA: TGTGCCAGCAGTTTATTAAGCACTGAAGCTTTCTTT. Encoded protein: CASSLLSTEAFF.

The CDR3 DNA sequence: TGTGCCAGCAGCCCCCTGGGCGACCGCTCCTACGAGCAGTACTTC. Translated: CASSPLGDRSYEQYF. The chain combines TRBV11-2 with TRBJ2-7; D unresolved. V was pared by 5 bases and J by 0 bases, with 14 bases between. There are 15 residues in the CDR3. Germline V gene sequence: CDR1 SGHAT, CDR2 FQNNGV.

By its share, this clonotype is hyperexpanded (1% or more). V is TRBV24-1 and J is TRBJ2-1; 7 bases align to TRBD2. CDR1 and CDR2 (germline): KGHDR, SFDVKD. The CDR3 has 16 amino acids. V was pared by 0 bases and J by 3 bases, with 4 bases of the junction left unmatched. CDR3 in DNA: TGTGCCACCAGTGATTTGGCGGGAGCCCGCTACAATGAGCAGTTCTTC. Translated, it gives CATSDLAGARYNEQFF.

This clonotype appeared a few times. J is TRBJ2-3 and V is TRBV11-1; D gene uncertain. Per the germline V gene, CDR1 is SGHAT and CDR2 is FQDESV (reference sequence). V was pared by 5 bases and J by 5 bases, with 17 bases between. The CDR3 runs to 15 residues. In DNA, the CDR3 is TGTGCCAGCAGCCCCCGGACGCTGTCGGGAGATACGCAGTATTTT. It encodes CASSPRTLSGDTQYF.

This clonotype was recorded a few times. The chain employs TRBV6-2 or TRBV6-3 and TRBJ2-1; the match to TRBD2 covers 12 bases. Germline CDR1 MNHEY, CDR2 SVGEGT. V lost 6 bases, J lost 2 bases, and 5 bases stayed unmatched. This CDR3 has 16 amino acids. CDR3 nucleotide sequence: TGTGCCAGCAGCCGATCTAGCGGGAGGGCCTACAATGAGCAGTTCTTC. Translating gives CASSRSSGRAYNEQFF.

The V gene is TRBV10-2, the J gene TRBJ2-2, with D possibly TRBD2 on 5 matching bases. The CDR3 has 11 amino acids. Germline V gives CDR1 WSHSY, CDR2 SAAADI. Trimming removed 8 bases at V and 5 bases at J, with 6 bases between. The CDR3 bases are TGCGCCAGCTCGGGAACCGGGGAGCTGTTTTTT. Translated: CASSGTGELFF.

This clonotype has a handful of counts. The chain recombines TRBV7-6 with TRBJ2-2; 10 nucleotides line up with TRBD2. Germline V CDR1 and CDR2: SGHVS, FNYEAQ. The CDR3 has 17 residues. Trimming cost V 5 bases and J 3 bases; bases outside gene matches: 9. CDR3 residues: CASSPELAGSDTGELFF. In nucleotides, the CDR3 is TGTGCCAGCAGCCCAGAACTAGCGGGGAGCGACACCGGGGAGCTGTTTTTT.

This clonotype was detected a few times. The CDR3 coding sequence is TGTGCCAGCTCACCTACAGGGAACACCGGGGAGCTGTTTTTT. This codes for CASSPTGNTGELFF. The gene calls are TRBV18 and TRBJ2-2; weak D call: TRBD1 (5 bases). Germline-derived CDR1 and CDR2 are KGHSH and LQKENI. Trimming took off 3 bases at V and 1 base at J, with 6 bases between the two ends. This CDR3 spans 14 amino acids. Supplemented by reference TRBV18 and TRBJ2-2, the full variable domain reads NAGVMQNPRHLVRRRGQEARLRCSPMKGHSHVYWYRQLPEEGLKFMVYLQKENIIDESGMPKERFSAEFPKEGPSILRIQQVVRGDSAAYFCASSPTGNTGELFFGEGSRLTVL.